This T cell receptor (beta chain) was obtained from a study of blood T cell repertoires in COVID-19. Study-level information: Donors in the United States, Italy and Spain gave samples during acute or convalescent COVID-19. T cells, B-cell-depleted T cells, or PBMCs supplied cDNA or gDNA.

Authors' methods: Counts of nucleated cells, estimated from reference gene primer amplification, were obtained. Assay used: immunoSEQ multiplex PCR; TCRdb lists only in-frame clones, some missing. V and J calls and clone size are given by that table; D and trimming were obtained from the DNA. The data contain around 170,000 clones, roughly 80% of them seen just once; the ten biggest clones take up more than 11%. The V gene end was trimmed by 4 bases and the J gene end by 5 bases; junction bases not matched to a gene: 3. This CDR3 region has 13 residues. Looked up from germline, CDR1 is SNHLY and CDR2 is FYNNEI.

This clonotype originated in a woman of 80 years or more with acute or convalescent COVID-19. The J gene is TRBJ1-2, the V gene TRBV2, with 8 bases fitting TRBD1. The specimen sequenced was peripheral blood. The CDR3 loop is CASSAQGGYGYTF. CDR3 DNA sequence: TGTGCCAGCAGTGCACAGGGGGGGTATGGCTACACCTTC.